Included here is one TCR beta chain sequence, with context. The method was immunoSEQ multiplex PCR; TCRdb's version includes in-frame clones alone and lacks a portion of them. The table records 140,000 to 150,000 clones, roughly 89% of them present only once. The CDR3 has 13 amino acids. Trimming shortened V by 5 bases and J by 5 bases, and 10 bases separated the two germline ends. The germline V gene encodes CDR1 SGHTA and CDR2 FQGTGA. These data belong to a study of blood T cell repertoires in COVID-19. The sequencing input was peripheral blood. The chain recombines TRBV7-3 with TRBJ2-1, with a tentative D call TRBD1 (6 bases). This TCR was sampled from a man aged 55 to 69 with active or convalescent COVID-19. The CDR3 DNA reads TGTGCCAGCAGCGTGGACAGCCACAATGAGCAGTTCTTC. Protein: CASSVDSHNEQFF.